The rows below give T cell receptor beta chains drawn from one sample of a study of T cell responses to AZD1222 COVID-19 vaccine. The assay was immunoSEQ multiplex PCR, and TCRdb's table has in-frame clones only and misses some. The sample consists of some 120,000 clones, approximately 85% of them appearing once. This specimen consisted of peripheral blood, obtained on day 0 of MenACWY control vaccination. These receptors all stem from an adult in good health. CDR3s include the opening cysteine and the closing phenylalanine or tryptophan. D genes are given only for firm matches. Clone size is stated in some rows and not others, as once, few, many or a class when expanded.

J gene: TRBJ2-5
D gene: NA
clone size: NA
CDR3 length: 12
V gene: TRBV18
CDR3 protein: CASSPGEETQYF
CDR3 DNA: TGTGCCAGCTCACCAGGAGAGGAGACCCAGTACTTC

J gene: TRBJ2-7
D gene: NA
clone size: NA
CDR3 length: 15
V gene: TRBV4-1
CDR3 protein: CASSQSGDPFYEQYF
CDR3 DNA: TGCGCCAGCAGCCAATCAGGGGACCCCTTCTACGAGCAGTACTTC

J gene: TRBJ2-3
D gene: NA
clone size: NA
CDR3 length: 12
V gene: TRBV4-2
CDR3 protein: CASSQDRNTQYF
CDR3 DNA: TGTGCCAGCAGCCAAGATAGGAATACGCAGTATTTT

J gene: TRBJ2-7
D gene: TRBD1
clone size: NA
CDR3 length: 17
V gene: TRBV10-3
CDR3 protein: CAISDPSGTDRPYEQYF
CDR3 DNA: TGTGCCATCAGTGACCCCTCAGGAACGGACAGGCCCTACGAGCAGTACTTC

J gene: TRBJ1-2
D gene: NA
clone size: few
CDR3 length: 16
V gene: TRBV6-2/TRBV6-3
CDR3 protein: CASSYSDGGTQYGYTF
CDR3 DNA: TGTGCCAGCAGTTACTCGGATGGCGGAACTCAGTATGGCTACACCTTC

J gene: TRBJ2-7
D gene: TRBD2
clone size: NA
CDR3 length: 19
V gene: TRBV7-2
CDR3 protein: CASSLRAPLAGGRGDEQYF
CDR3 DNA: TGTGCCAGCAGCTTAAGGGCCCCTCTAGCGGGGGGACGTGGAGACGAGCAGTACTTC

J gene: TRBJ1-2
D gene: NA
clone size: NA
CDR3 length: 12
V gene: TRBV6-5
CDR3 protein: CASSYSRVGYTF
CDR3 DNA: TGTGCCAGCAGTTACTCGAGAGTGGGCTACACCTTC

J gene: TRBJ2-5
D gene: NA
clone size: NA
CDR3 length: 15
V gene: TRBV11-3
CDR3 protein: CASSLVSGEGETQYF
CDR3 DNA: TGTGCCAGCAGCTTAGTCTCAGGAGAGGGAGAGACCCAGTACTTC

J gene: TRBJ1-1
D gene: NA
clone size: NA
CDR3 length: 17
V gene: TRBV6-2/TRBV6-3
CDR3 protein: CASSYGATRLLNTEAFF
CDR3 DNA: TGTGCCAGCAGTTACGGTGCGACACGACTACTGAACACTGAAGCTTTCTTT

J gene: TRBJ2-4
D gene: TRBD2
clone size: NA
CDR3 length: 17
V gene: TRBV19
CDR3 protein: CASSMAGGLLAKNIQYF
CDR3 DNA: TGTGCCAGTAGTATGGCGGGGGGCCTCTTAGCCAAAAACATTCAGTACTTC

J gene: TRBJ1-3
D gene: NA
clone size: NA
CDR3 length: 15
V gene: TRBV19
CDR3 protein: CASSIESSSGNTIYF
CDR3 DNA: TGTGCCAGTAGTATAGAATCCAGCTCTGGAAACACCATATATTTT

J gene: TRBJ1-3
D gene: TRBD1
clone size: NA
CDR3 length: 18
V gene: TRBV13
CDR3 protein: CASSTIYEQGASGNTIYF
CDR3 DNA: TGTGCCAGCAGCACAATATATGAACAGGGGGCCTCTGGAAACACCATATATTTT

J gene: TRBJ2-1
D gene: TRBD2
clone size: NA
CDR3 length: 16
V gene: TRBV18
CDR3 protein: CASSPPALAGGNEQFF
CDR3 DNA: TGTGCCAGCTCACCACCGGCACTAGCGGGGGGGAATGAGCAGTTCTTC

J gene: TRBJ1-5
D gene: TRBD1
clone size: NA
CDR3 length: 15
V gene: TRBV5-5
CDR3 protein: CASSRDTGVGQPQHF
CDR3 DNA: TGTGCCAGCAGCCGAGACACAGGGGTGGGTCAGCCCCAGCATTTT

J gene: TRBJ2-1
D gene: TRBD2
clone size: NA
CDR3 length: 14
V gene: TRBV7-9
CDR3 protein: CASSPSGGAHEQFF
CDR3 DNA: TGTGCCAGCAGCCCTAGCGGGGGGGCCCATGAGCAGTTCTTC

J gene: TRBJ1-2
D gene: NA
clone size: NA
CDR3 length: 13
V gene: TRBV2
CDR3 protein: CASREPPNYGYTF
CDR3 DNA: TGTGCCAGCCGGGAACCTCCTAACTATGGCTACACCTTC

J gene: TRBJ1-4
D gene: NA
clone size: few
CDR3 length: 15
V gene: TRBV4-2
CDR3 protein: CASSQDVGVNEKLFF
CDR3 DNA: TGTGCCAGCAGCCAAGACGTCGGGGTTAATGAAAAACTGTTTTTT

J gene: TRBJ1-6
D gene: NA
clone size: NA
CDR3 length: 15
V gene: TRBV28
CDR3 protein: CASSSSGAGKSPLHF
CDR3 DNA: TGTGCCAGCAGTTCCTCCGGGGCTGGGAAATCACCCCTCCACTTT

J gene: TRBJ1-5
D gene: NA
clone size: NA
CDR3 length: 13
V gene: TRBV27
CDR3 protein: CASSRRGNQPQHF
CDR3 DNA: TGTGCCAGCAGTCGAAGGGGTAATCAGCCCCAGCATTTT

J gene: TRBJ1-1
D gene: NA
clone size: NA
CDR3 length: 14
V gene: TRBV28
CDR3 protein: CASSLKQVNTEAFF
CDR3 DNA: TGTGCCAGCAGTTTGAAACAGGTGAACACTGAAGCTTTCTTT

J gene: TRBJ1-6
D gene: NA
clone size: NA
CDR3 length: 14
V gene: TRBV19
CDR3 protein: CASSIWVNNSPLHF
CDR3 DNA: TGTGCCAGTAGTATTTGGGTAAATAATTCACCCCTCCACTTT

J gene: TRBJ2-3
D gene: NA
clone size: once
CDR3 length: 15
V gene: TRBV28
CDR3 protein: CASSGNPRRTDTQYF
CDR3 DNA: TGTGCCAGCAGTGGAAACCCCAGGCGCACAGATACGCAGTATTTT

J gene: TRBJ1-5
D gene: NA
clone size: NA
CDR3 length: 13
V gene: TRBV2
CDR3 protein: CASAAEGDQPQHF
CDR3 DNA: TGTGCCAGCGCAGCCGAGGGGGATCAGCCCCAGCATTTT

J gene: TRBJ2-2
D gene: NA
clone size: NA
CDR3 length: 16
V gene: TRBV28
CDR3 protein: CASSSTTRWGTGELFF
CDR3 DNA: TGTGCCAGCAGTTCTACGACTAGGTGGGGCACCGGGGAGCTGTTTTTT

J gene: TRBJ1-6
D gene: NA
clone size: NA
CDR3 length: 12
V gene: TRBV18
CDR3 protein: CASSPPGGPLHF
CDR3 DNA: TGTGCCAGCTCACCGCCAGGCGGACCCCTCCACTTT

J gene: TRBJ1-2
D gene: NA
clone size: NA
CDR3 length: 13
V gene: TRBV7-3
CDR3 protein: CASSLQGNYGYTF
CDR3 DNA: TGTGCCAGCAGCTTACAGGGGAACTATGGCTACACCTTC

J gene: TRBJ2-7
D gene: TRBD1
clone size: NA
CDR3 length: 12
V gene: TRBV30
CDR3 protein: CASGQGFYEQYF
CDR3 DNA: TGTGCCTCGGGACAGGGTTTCTACGAGCAGTACTTC

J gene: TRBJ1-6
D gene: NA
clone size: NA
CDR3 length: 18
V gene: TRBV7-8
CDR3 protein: CASSLEEGGSSYNSPLHF
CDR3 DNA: TGTGCCAGCAGCTTAGAGGAGGGGGGAAGCTCCTATAATTCACCCCTCCACTTT

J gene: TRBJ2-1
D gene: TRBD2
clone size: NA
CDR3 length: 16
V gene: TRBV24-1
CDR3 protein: CATSDYRGGSYNEQFF
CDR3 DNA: TGTGCCACCAGTGATTACCGGGGGGGCTCCTACAATGAGCAGTTCTTC

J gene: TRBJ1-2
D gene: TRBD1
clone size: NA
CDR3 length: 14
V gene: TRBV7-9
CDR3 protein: CASSLAGTGIGYTF
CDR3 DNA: TGTGCCAGCAGCTTAGCCGGGACAGGGATTGGCTACACCTTC

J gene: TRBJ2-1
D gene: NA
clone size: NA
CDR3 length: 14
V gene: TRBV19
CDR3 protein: CASSMVGALSFQFF
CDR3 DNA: TGTGCCAGTAGTATGGTGGGGGCCCTCTCGTTTCAGTTCTTC

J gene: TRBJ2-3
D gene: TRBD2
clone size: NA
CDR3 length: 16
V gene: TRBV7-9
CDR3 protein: CASSPHWRGGPYTQYF
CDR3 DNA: TGTGCCAGCAGCCCCCACTGGCGGGGGGGCCCCTATACGCAGTATTTT

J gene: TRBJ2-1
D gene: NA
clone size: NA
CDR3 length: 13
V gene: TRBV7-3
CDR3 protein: CASSSGLANEQFF
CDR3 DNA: TGTGCCAGCAGCTCCGGACTGGCCAATGAGCAGTTCTTC

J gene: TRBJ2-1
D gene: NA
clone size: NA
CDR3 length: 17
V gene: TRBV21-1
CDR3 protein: CASSLKSGTKPYNEQFF
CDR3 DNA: TGTGCCAGCAGCTTGAAGTCCGGGACTAAACCCTACAATGAGCAGTTCTTC

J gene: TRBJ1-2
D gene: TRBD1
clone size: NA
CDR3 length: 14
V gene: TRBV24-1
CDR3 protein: CATSDAGQAYGYTF
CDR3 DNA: TGTGCCACCAGTGATGCGGGACAGGCCTATGGCTACACCTTC

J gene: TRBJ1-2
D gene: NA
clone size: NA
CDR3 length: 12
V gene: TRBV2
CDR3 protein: CASSELGISYTF
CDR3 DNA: TGTGCCAGCAGTGAATTGGGTATTAGCTACACCTTC

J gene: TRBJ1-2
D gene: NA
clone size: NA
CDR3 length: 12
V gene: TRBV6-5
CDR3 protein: CASRTTGNGYTF
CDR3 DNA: TGTGCCAGCAGGACCACAGGGAATGGCTACACCTTC